Below are 18 T cell receptor beta chains sequenced from a single sample in a study of chemoradiotherapy in HPV16-positive cancers. Generated by immunoSEQ multiplex PCR, the TCRdb table keeps only in-frame clones and is missing some. The sample comprises over 15,000 clones, roughly 73% of which are singletons, and approximately 11% rests with the top ten. The specimen was collected from a patient who underwent chemoradiotherapy. These receptors were collected from a human donor with HPV-associated anogenital cancer.

The chain is built from TRBV18 and TRBJ1-5; unclear D gene. Germline CDR1 and CDR2: KGHSH and LQKENI. With 0 bases removed from V and 4 bases from J, the gap between germline ends came to 4 bases. CDR3 size: 13 residues. The DNA for the CDR3 is TGTGCCAGCTCACCACCTGGAAATCAGCCCCAGCATTTT. As protein: CASSPPGNQPQHF.

J is TRBJ2-7 and V is TRBV6-6; 7 bases are shared with TRBD1. CDR3 length: 14 amino acids. With 6 bases clipped from V and 0 bases from J, the junction kept 5 bases outside the gene matches. From germline, CDR1 is MNHNY and CDR2 SVGAGI (reference sequence). CDR3 coding DNA: TGTGCCAGCAGCCCACAGGGGACCTCCTACGAGCAGTACTTC. The encoded protein is CASSPQGTSYEQYF.

The V call is TRBV5-1, the J call TRBJ2-3, with a possible D match to TRBD1 (5 bases). The V gene lost 4 bases and the J gene lost 12 bases, with 18 bases spanning the gap. Germline loops: CDR1 SGHRS, CDR2 YFSETQ. The CDR3 is made up of 13 amino acids. The CDR3 sequence is CASSPEWGARQYF. CDR3 sequence (DNA): TGCGCCAGCAGCCCAGAATGGGGCGCCCGCCAGTATTTT.

The J gene is TRBJ2-2, the V gene TRBV18; D uncertain. Germline loops: CDR1 KGHSH, CDR2 LQKENI. V lost 3 bases and J lost 3, with 8 bases in between. The length of the CDR3 is 14 residues. CDR3 region: CASSPGLDTGELFF. As DNA, the CDR3 is TGTGCCAGCTCACCCGGGTTGGACACCGGGGAGCTGTTTTTT.

V gene TRBV10-1 combines with J gene TRBJ1-2; D is unclear. V lost 3 bases and J 7 bases, leaving 12 bases between the germline ends. The germline CDR1 and CDR2 sequences are WNHNN and SYGVQD (reference sequence). CDR3 length: 13 residues. The CDR3 DNA sequence: TGCGCCAGCAGTGACAAGGTATTTTTTGGCTACACCTTC. Translating it yields CASSDKVFFGYTF.

This chain joins TRBV28 and TRBJ2-3; TRBD2 matches at 15 bases. Unmatched junction bases numbered 19, after V lost 6 bases and J lost 6 bases. There are 20 residues in the CDR3. Per the germline V gene, CDR1 is MDHEN and CDR2 is SYDVKM. CDR3 sequence (DNA): TGTGCCAGCAGCTCAATCACATTCTGGACTAGCGGGGGGGCATCCGATACGCAGTATTTT. Amino acids: CASSSITFWTSGGASDTQYF.

This chain uses TRBV9 with TRBJ1-1; D call uncertain. V was pared by 3 bases and J by 5 bases, with 11 bases between. CDR1 is SGDLS, CDR2 YYNGEE, per germline. CDR3 length: 13 residues. The CDR3 loop reads CASSEDGRTEAFF. The CDR3 DNA reads as TGTGCCAGCAGCGAGGACGGTAGAACTGAAGCTTTCTTT.

This clone was detected a few times. The chain combines TRBV6-6 with TRBJ1-6; maybe TRBD1 (5 bases). The CDR3 consists of 15 residues. Germline CDR1 MNHNY, CDR2 SVGAGI (reference sequence). The V and J ends lost 6 bases and 8 bases respectively, with 17 bases between them. The CDR3 region has the DNA TGTGCCAGCAGCCCCCCAGGGTTTCAGGATTCACCCCTCCACTTT. Amino acids: CASSPPGFQDSPLHF.

V and J are TRBV5-1 and TRBJ2-7; D call uncertain. The germline CDR1 and CDR2 sequences are SGHRS and YFSETQ. Trimming removed 0 bases from V and 0 bases from J, with 10 bases in between. The CDR3 totals 15 residues. Here the CDR3 DNA reads TGCGCCAGCAGCTTGGAAACGTCAAGCTCCTACGAGCAGTACTTC. Its protein product is CASSLETSSSYEQYF.

The genes are TRBV4-3 and TRBJ1-2; perhaps TRBD1 as D (5 bases). V gave up 0 bases and J gave up 3 bases, with 14 bases separating them. The CDR3 is made up of 16 amino acids. Germline CDR1 and CDR2: LGHNA and YSLEER. The CDR3 region is CASSQDWGNGYYGYTF. The CDR3 DNA follows: TGCGCCAGCAGCCAAGACTGGGGGAATGGGTACTATGGCTACACCTTC.

V gene TRBV5-6 combines with J gene TRBJ2-3, with 10 bases fitting TRBD2. The CDR3 has 17 amino acids. V lost 2 bases and J lost 2; bases outside the gene matches: 8. CDR1 SGHDT and CDR2 YYEEEE come from the germline V gene. This CDR3 is CASSLRLAGYNTDTQYF. As DNA, the CDR3 is TGTGCCAGCAGCTTACGACTAGCGGGTTACAACACAGATACGCAGTATTTT.

This clone has only one observation. The V call is TRBV4-1, the J call TRBJ2-4; D might be TRBD1 or TRBD2, each matching 5 bases. The V end was cut by 1 base, the J end by 9 bases, with 13 bases between. The CDR3 spans 14 residues. The germline CDR1 and CDR2 sequences are MGHRA and YSYEKL. CDR3 in DNA: TGCGCCAGCAGCCAAGGCGAGGCAGGGAGCATTCAGTACTTC. As protein: CASSQGEAGSIQYF.

This clone was seen only a few times. The V and J genes are TRBV6-5 and TRBJ1-1; TRBD1 might be the D (6 bases). The germline V gene has CDR1 MNHEY and CDR2 SVGAGI. The CDR3 totals 14 residues. V lost 2 bases to trimming and J lost 5 bases, with 12 bases between them. The CDR3 loop is CASSYADRQTEAFF. CDR3 in DNA: TGTGCCAGCAGTTACGCCGACAGGCAAACTGAAGCTTTCTTT.

This clone was counted a single time. The chain joins TRBV18 to TRBJ2-6; no reliable D call. CDR3 length: 18 amino acids. Trimming took off 2 bases at V and 4 bases at J, with 18 bases between the two ends. Germline V gene data show CDR1 as KGHSH and CDR2 as LQKENI. The CDR3 spells CASSPVRDTATGANVLTF. CDR3 bases: TGTGCCAGCTCACCAGTAAGAGACACGGCGACAGGGGCCAACGTCCTGACTTTC.

The chain carries TRBV4-3 and TRBJ2-3; TRBD1 aligns across 10 bases. This CDR3 has 15 amino acids. CDR1 is LGHNA, CDR2 YSLEER, per germline. V dropped 4 bases and J dropped 6; count of bases not matched to a gene: 7. The chain's CDR3 is CASSRDRGNVDTQYF. The CDR3 bases are TGCGCCAGCAGCCGGGACAGGGGAAATGTGGATACGCAGTATTTT.

The gene calls are TRBV9 and TRBJ2-2; D not resolved. There are 13 residues in the CDR3. Looked up from germline, CDR1 is SGDLS and CDR2 is YYNGEE. Trimming took 2 bases from V and 1 from J, leaving 3 bases between them. Written as DNA, the CDR3 is TGTGCCAGCAGCGTCTGGAACACCGGGGAGCTGTTTTTT. This sequence encodes CASSVWNTGELFF.

This clone has just a few counts. V usage is TRBV4-2 and J usage is TRBJ2-7, with 9 bases lining up with TRBD1. This CDR3 is 15 amino acids long. With 1 base clipped from V and 2 bases from J, the junction kept 3 bases outside the gene matches. CDR1 LGHNA and CDR2 YNFKEQ come from the germline V gene. CDR3 region: CASSQVGTGPYEQYF. CDR3 coding DNA: TGTGCCAGCAGCCAAGTGGGGACAGGGCCCTACGAGCAGTACTTC.

The chain employs TRBV5-6 and TRBJ1-2; 7 bases match TRBD1. CDR1 SGHDT and CDR2 YYEEEE come from the germline V gene. The CDR3 spans 15 residues. The trim removed 1 base at V and 3 bases at J, leaving 6 bases unmatched. The CDR3: CASSLFGQGDYGYTF. The CDR3 DNA reads TGTGCCAGCAGCTTGTTCGGCCAGGGGGACTATGGCTACACCTTC.